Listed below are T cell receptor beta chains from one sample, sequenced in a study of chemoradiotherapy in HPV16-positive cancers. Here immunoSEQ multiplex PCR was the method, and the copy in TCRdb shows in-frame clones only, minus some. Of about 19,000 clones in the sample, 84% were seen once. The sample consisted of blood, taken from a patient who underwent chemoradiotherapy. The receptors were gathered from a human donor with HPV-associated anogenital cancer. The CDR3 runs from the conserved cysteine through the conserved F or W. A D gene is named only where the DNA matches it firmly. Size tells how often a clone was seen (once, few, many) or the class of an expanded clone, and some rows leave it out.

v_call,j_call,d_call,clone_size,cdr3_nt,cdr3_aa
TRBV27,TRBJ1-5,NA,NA,TGTGCCAGCAGTTTATTGGGGCAGGAGATGAGGAGCAATCAGCCCCAGCATTTT,CASSLLGQEMRSNQPQHF
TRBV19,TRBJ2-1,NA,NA,TGTGCCAGTTCTGCTGGCTACAATGAGCAGTTCTTC,CASSAGYNEQFF
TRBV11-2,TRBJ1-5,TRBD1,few,TGTGCCAGCAGCTTAAGCCCGGGGACAGTTCTACAGCCCCAGCATTTT,CASSLSPGTVLQPQHF
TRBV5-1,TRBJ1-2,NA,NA,TGCGCCAGCAGCTTGGCTTCCGGGTCGGGCGGCTACACCTTC,CASSLASGSGGYTF
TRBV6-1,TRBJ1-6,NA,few,TGTGCCAGCAGTGAACCGGTGGGCAAAGATTCACCCCTCCACTTT,CASSEPVGKDSPLHF
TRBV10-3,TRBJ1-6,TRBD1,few,TGTGCCATCAGTGATACCTCCGGGACAGAGAACCGACTATTCAATTCACCCCTCCACTTT,CAISDTSGTENRLFNSPLHF
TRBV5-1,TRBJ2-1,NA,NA,TGCGCCAGCAGCTTGGTAGGGGACACCTACAATGAGCAGTTCTTC,CASSLVGDTYNEQFF
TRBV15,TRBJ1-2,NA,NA,TGTGCCACCAGCAGAGGATCGGGACCGCAAGATGGCTACACCTTC,CATSRGSGPQDGYTF
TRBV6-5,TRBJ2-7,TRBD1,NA,TGTGCCAGCAGTTCGACAGGGGGGCAGTACTTC,CASSSTGGQYF
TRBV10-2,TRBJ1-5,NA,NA,TGCGCCAGCAGTGAGTCGGGGGGGATCAATCAGCCCCAGCATTTT,CASSESGGINQPQHF
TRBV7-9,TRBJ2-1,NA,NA,TGTGCCAGCAGCGGCCGGGACACCTCATGGAATGAGCAGTTCTTC,CASSGRDTSWNEQFF
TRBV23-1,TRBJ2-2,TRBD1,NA,TGCGCCAGCAGGAAGACAGGGTTCCACACCGGGGAGCTGTTTTTT,CASRKTGFHTGELFF
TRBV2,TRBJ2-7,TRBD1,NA,TGTGCCAGCAGGACTGACAGGGACCCTTCCTACGAGCAGTACTTC,CASRTDRDPSYEQYF
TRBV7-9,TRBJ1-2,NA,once,TGTGCCAGCAGCTTCACCACAAACTATGGCTACACCTTC,CASSFTTNYGYTF
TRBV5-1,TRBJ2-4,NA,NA,TGCGCCAGCAGCTTTAAAGGTGTCGGAAACATTCAGTACTTC,CASSFKGVGNIQYF
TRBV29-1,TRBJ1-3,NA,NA,TGCAGCGTTGACCTCGGGGTCTCTGGAAACACCATATATTTT,CSVDLGVSGNTIYF
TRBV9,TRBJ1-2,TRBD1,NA,TGTGCCAGCAGCACGACAGGGGAGTTTGGCTACACCTTC,CASSTTGEFGYTF
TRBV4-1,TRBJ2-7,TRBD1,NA,TGCGCCAGCAGCCAAGATCACCGAACCGGGACAGGCTACGAGCAGTACTTC,CASSQDHRTGTGYEQYF
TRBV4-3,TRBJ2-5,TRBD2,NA,TGCGCCAGCAGCCAAGATCCGGCGGGTAGCGGGGGGGGACAAGAGACCCAGTACTTC,CASSQDPAGSGGGQETQYF
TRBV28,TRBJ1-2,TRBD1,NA,TGTGCCAGCAGGATAACAGGGGGCGCGACCTATGGCTACACCTTC,CASRITGGATYGYTF
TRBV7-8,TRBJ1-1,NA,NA,TGTGCCAGCAGCTTAGTTATGCATTCGGGGGTGTTGAACACTGAAGCTTTCTTT,CASSLVMHSGVLNTEAFF
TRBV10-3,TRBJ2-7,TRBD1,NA,TGTGCCATCAGGACAGGGGAGACCTACGAGCAGTACTTC,CAIRTGETYEQYF
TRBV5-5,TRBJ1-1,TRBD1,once,TGTGCCAGCACGAGGGGGCGGCGGACTGAAGCTTTCTTT,CASTRGRRTEAFF
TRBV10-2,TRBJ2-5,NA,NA,TGCGCCAGCAGTGAGTTAGCCGAGACCCAGTACTTC,CASSELAETQYF
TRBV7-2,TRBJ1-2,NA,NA,TGTGCCAGCAGCTTAGTTGTGGGTACGGATAACTATGGCTACACCTTC,CASSLVVGTDNYGYTF
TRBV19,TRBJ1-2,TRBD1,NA,TGTGCCAGTAGTACCCGACAGGGGGAGAACTATGGCTACACCTTC,CASSTRQGENYGYTF
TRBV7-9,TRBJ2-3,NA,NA,TGTGCCAGCAGCGTTTCGGTAGCAGATACGCAGTATTTT,CASSVSVADTQYF
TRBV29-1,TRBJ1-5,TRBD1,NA,TGCAGCGCGACCACAGGGGGGAGCAATCAGCCCCAGCATTTT,CSATTGGSNQPQHF
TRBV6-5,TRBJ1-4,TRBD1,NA,TGTGCCAGCAGTTCGGGACAGTCGATTAATGAAAAACTGTTTTTT,CASSSGQSINEKLFF
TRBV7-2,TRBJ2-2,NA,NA,TGTGCCAGCAGCCCCGTCCGATCCGGGGAGCTGTTTTTT,CASSPVRSGELFF
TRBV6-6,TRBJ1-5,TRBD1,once,TGTGCCAGCACTTACCGACAGGGAGAGCCCCAGCATTTT,CASTYRQGEPQHF
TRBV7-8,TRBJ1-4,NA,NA,TGTGCCAGCAGCTTTGGGACATCCATGGGGGAAAAACTGTTTTTT,CASSFGTSMGEKLFF
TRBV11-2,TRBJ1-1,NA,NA,TGTGCCAGCAGCTTTAACAGGAACACTGAAGCTTTCTTT,CASSFNRNTEAFF
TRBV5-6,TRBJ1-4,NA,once,TGTGCCAGCAGCTTATTTACGGGACACCTGGGGGAAAAACTGTTTTTT,CASSLFTGHLGEKLFF
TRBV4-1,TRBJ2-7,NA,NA,TGCGCCAGCAGCGAATCCGGGCCAGCCTACGAGCAGTACTTC,CASSESGPAYEQYF
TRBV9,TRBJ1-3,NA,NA,TGTGCCAGCAGCGTAGAATCAGGGGCCGGAAACACCATATATTTT,CASSVESGAGNTIYF
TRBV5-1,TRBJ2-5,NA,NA,TGCGCCAGCAGCTTGGCAGCGCGGGAGACCCAGTACTTC,CASSLAARETQYF
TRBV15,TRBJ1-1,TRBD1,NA,TGTGCCACCAGCGTCCCGGACAGGGAGACTGAAGCTTTCTTT,CATSVPDRETEAFF
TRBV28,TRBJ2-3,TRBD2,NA,TGTGCCAGCAGTTTCATTCCCGGGACTAGCGGGGCCACAGATACGCAGTATTTT,CASSFIPGTSGATDTQYF
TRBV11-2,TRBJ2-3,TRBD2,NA,TGTGCCAGCAGCTTCCCTAGCGGGGGGGCCCGGACAGATACGCAGTATTTT,CASSFPSGGARTDTQYF
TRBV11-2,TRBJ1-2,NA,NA,TGTGCCAGCAGCTTAATCGCCGGGGGCGGAAACTATGGCTACACCTTC,CASSLIAGGGNYGYTF
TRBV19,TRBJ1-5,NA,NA,TGTGCCAGTAAATGGGGCACTATGAATCAGCCCCAGCATTTT,CASKWGTMNQPQHF
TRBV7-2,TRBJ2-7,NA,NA,TGTGCCAGCAGCTTAGGAGGGTCAGGGGCCGACGAGCAGTACTTC,CASSLGGSGADEQYF
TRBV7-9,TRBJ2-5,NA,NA,TGTGCCAGCAGCTTAGTCCCGGGGTTGGAGACCCAGTACTTC,CASSLVPGLETQYF
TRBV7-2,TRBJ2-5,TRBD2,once,TGTGCCAGCAGCTGGGGGGGGAGCGGGGAAGAGACCCAGTACTTC,CASSWGGSGEETQYF
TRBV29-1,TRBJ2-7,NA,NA,TGCAGCGTTGACGGTCTCACCTCCTACGAGCAGTACTTC,CSVDGLTSYEQYF
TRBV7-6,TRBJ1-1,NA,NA,TGTGCCAGCTCCTACAGGCTCAGCAACACTGAAGCTTTCTTT,CASSYRLSNTEAFF
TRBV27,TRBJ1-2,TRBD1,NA,TGTGCCAGCAGTCTGGGACAGGGATATGGCTACACCTTC,CASSLGQGYGYTF
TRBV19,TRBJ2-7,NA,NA,TGTGCCAGTAGTATAACCCGTAGTAGGGGTGAACCCTTTTACGAGCAGTACTTC,CASSITRSRGEPFYEQYF
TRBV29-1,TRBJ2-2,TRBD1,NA,TGCAGCGTAGACAGGGGGCGAAACACCGGGGAGCTGTTTTTT,CSVDRGRNTGELFF
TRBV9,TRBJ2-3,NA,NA,TGTGCCAGCAGCGCCGTTACACGGGATACGCAGTATTTT,CASSAVTRDTQYF
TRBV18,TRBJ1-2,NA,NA,TGTGCCAGCTCACTCGACGGGACACCGAGGGGCGGCTACACCTTC,CASSLDGTPRGGYTF
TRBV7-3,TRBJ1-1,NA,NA,TGTGCCAGCAGCTTAGAACCCGGGTCGGGGGCTTTCTTT,CASSLEPGSGAFF
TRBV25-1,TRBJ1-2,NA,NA,TGTGCCAGCAGTGCAGGGGCTTGGATGGACTACACCTTC,CASSAGAWMDYTF
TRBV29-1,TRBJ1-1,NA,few,TGCAGCGTTGAGAGGAACACTGAAGCTTTCTTT,CSVERNTEAFF